This T cell receptor beta chain was sequenced in a study of T-cell memory formation after mild COVID-19. About the study: Clusters were largely donor specific. General study results and limits: Among clones contracting day 15 to 85, CD4/CD8 was balanced, whereas later expanders leaned CD4+. Researchers report contracting CD4+ clones mostly in CM and EM, with CD8+ clones in EMRA. Detection of some responders pre-infection suggested pre-existing cross-reactive memory T cells participated.

This clonotype turned up a few times. The antigen is unknown. One entry per CDR3 protein results from TCRdb running MiXCR on the 5' RACE reads. The top ten clones hold about 8.7% of a sample with about 560,000 distinct CDR3 sequences, about a fifth of them seen once. This CDR3 comprises 20 residues. The germline CDR1 and CDR2 sequences are LGHDT and YNNKEL (reference sequence). J was trimmed by 2 bases and V by 4 bases; bases with no gene match: 14. Material: PBMCs or a T cell subset sorted from them (not recorded which). The receptor comes from an adult woman who had mild COVID-19 (a few samples of this study predate the infection). Cell type and time point are not known. The chain combines TRBV3-1 with TRBJ2-3; 14 positions agree with TRBD2. The CDR3 bases are TGTGCCAGCAGCCTCATCCCGGGACTAGCGGGAGTTTTCATCACAGATACGCAGTATTTT. This encodes CASSLIPGLAGVFITDTQYF.